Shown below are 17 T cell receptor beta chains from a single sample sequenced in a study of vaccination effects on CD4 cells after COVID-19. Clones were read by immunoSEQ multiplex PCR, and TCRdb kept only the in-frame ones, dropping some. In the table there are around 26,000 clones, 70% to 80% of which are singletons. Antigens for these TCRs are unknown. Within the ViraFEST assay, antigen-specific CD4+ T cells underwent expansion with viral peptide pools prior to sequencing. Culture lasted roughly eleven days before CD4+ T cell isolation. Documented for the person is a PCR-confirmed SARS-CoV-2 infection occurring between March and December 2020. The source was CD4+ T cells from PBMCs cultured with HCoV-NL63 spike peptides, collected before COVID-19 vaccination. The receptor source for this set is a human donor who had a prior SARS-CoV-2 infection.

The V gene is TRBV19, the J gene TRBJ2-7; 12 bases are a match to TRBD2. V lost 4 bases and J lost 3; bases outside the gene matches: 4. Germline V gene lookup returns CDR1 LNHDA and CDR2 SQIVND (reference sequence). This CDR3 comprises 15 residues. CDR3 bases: TGTGCCAGTAGTACCCGGACTAGCGGGAACTACGAGCAGTACTTC. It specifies CASSTRTSGNYEQYF.

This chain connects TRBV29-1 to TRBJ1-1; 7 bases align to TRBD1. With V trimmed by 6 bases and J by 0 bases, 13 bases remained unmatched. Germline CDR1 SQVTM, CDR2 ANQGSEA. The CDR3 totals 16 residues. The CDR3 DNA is TGCAGCGTCCAAGCCAGGGGGTTGGGGTTGAACACTGAAGCTTTCTTT. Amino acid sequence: CSVQARGLGLNTEAFF.

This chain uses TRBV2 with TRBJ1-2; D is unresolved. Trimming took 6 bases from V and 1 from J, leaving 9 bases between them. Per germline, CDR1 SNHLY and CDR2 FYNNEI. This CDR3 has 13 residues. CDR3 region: CASRTELNYGYTF. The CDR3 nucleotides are TGTGCCAGCAGAACGGAGCTTAACTATGGCTACACCTTC.

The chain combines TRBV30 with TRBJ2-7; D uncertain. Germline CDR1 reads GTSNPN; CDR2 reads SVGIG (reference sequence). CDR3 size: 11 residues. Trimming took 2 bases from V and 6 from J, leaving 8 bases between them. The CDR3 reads CAWSQAIEQYF. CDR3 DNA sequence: TGTGCCTGGAGTCAGGCAATCGAGCAGTACTTC. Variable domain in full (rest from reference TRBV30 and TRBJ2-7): SQTIHQWPATLVQPVGSPLSLECTVEGTSNPNLYWYRQAAGRGLQLLFYSVGIGQISSEVPQNLSASRPQDRQFILSSKKLLLSDSGFYLCAWSQAIEQYFGPGTRLTVT.

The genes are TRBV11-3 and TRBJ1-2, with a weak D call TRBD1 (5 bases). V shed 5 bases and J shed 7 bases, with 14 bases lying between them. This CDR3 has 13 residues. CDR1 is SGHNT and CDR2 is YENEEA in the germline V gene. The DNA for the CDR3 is TGTGCCAGCAGCCCCGGGACCGCTTCTGGCTACACCTTC. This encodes CASSPGTASGYTF.

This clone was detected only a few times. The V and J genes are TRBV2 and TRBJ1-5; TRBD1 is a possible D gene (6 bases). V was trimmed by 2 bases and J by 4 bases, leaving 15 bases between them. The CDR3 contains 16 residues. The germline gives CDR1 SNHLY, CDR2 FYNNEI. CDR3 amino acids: CASSEPQGQNNQPQHF. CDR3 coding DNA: TGTGCCAGCAGTGAACCCCAAGGACAGAATAATCAGCCCCAGCATTTT.

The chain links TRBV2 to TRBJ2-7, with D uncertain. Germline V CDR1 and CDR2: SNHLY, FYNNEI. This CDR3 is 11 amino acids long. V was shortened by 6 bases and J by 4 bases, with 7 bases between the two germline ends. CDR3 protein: CASSLKYEQYF. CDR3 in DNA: TGTGCCAGCAGCCTTAAATACGAGCAGTACTTC.

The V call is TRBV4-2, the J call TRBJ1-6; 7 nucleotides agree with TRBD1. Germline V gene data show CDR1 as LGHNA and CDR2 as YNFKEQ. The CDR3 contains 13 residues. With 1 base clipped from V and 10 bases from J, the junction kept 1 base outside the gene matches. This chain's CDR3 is CASSQGDSSPLHF. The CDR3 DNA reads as TGTGCCAGCAGCCAAGGGGACAGCTCACCCCTCCACTTT.

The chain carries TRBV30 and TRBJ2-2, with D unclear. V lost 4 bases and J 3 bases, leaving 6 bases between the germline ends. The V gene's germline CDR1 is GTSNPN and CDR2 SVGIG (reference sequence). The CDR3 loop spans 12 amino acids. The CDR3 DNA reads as TGTGCCTGGAACCGGGACACCGGGGAGCTGTTTTTT. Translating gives CAWNRDTGELFF.

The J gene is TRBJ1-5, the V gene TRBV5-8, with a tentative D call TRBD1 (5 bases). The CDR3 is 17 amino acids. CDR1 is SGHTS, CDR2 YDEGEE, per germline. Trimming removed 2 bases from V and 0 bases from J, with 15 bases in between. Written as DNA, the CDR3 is TGTGCCAGCAGCTTAGGTTGGCAGGGTGGTAGCAATCAGCCCCAGCATTTT. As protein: CASSLGWQGGSNQPQHF.

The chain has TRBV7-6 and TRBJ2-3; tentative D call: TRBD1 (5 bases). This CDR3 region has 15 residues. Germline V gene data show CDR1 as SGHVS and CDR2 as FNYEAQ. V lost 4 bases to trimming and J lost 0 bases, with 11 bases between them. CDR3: CASSWTSSSTDTQYF. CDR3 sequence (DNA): TGTGCCAGCAGCTGGACAAGCTCTAGCACAGATACGCAGTATTTT. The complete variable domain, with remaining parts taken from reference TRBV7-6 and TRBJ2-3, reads GAGVSQSPRYKVTKRGQDVALRCDPISGHVSLYWYRQALGQGPEFLTYFNYEAQQDKSGLPNDRFSAERPEGSISTLTIQRTEQRDSAMYRCASSWTSSSTDTQYFGPGTRLTVL.

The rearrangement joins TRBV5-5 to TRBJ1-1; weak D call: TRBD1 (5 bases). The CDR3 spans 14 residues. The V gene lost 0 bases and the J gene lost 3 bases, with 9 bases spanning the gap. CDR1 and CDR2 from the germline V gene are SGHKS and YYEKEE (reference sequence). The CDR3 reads CASSLEAGYTEAFF. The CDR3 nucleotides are TGTGCCAGCAGCTTGGAGGCAGGGTACACTGAAGCTTTCTTT. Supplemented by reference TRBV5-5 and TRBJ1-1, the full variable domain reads DAGVTQSPTHLIKTRGQQVTLRCSPISGHKSVSWYQQVLGQGPQFIFQYYEKEERGRGNFPDRFSARQFPNYSSELNVNALLLGDSALYLCASSLEAGYTEAFFGQGTRLTVV.

The DNA of the CDR3 is TGTGCCAGCAGCCTTCGGACCGGGACAGCGAACACCGGGGAGCTGTTTTTT. The encoded protein is CASSLRTGTANTGELFF. V gene TRBV2 combines with J gene TRBJ2-2; 7 bases line up with TRBD1. The germline CDR1 and CDR2 sequences are SNHLY and FYNNEI. V shed 6 bases, J shed 0 bases, and the junction held 10 bases outside the gene matches. The CDR3 is made up of 17 amino acids. The variable domain in full, completed from reference TRBV2 and TRBJ2-2, reads EPEVTQTPSHQVTQMGQEVILRCVPISNHLYFYWYRQILGQKVEFLVSFYNNEISEKSEIFDDQFSVERPDGSNFTLKIRSTKLEDSAMYFCASSLRTGTANTGELFFGEGSRLTVL.

The CDR3 DNA is TGTGCCACCAGCAGCAGGGCGACCTATGGCTACACCTTC. This gives the protein CATSSRATYGYTF. The rearrangement uses TRBV15 and TRBJ1-2; TRBD1 might be the D (5 bases). This CDR3 contains 13 residues. CDR1 LNHNV and CDR2 YYDKDF come from the germline V gene (reference sequence). Trimming cost V 3 bases and J 4 bases, with 9 bases left between them.

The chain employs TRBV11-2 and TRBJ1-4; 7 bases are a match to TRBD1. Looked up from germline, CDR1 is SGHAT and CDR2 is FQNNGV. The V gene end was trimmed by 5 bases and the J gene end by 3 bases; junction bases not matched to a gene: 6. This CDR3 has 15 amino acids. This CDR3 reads CASSHGTESNEKLFF. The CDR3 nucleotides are TGTGCCAGCAGCCACGGGACAGAGTCTAATGAAAAACTGTTTTTT. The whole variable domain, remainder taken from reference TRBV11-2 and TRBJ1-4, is EAGVAQSPRYKIIEKRQSVAFWCNPISGHATLYWYQQILGQGPKLLIQFQNNGVVDDSQLPKDRFSAERLKGVDSTLKIQPAKLEDSAVYLCASSHGTESNEKLFFGSGTQLSVL.

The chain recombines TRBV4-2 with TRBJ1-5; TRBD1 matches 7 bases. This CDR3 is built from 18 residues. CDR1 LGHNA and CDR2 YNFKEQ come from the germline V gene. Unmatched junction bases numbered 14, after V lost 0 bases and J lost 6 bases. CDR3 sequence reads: CASSQEGSYRGGTQPQHF. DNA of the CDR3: TGTGCCAGCAGCCAAGAGGGATCTTACAGGGGAGGGACTCAGCCCCAGCATTTT.

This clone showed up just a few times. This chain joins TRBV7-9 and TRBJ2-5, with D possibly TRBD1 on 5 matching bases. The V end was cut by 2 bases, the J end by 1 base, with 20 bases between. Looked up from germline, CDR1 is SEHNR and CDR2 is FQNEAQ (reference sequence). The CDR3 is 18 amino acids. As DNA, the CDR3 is TGTGCCAGCAGCTTACGGTGGGGCGGCGGCGAAACCCAAGAGACCCAGTACTTC. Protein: CASSLRWGGGETQETQYF.